The rows below give T cell receptor beta chains drawn from one sample of a study of shared clonotypes between healthy human individuals. TCRdb's copy holds only in-frame clones and misses some; the assay was immunoSEQ multiplex PCR. The sample records some 2.4 million clones, roughly 93% being singletons. The material sequenced was naive CD4+ T cells from PBMCs. These receptors all stem from a young man in good health. Some clones in this sample may be carry-over from other donors' samples. The CDR3 runs from the conserved cysteine through the conserved F or W. A D gene is named only where the DNA matches it firmly. Clone size is stated in some rows and not others, as once, few, many or a class when expanded.

clone_size: NA; v_call: TRBV28; d_call: TRBD2; j_call: TRBJ2-1; cdr3_nt: TGTGCCAGCAGTTCCCTAGTGTTCGCGGGAGGGCCGAGCAATGAGCAGTTCTTC; cdr3_aa: CASSSLVFAGGPSNEQFF
clone_size: NA; v_call: TRBV5-1; d_call: TRBD1; j_call: TRBJ2-1; cdr3_nt: TGCGCCAGCAGCCCGGACAGGGGGCTCTACAATGAGCAGTTCTTC; cdr3_aa: CASSPDRGLYNEQFF
clone_size: NA; v_call: TRBV29-1; d_call: NA; j_call: TRBJ1-2; cdr3_nt: TGCAGCGTCGTGAGAGGGTCTGACTATGGCTACACCTTC; cdr3_aa: CSVVRGSDYGYTF
clone_size: NA; v_call: TRBV29-1; d_call: NA; j_call: TRBJ2-3; cdr3_nt: TGCAGCGTTTATTCCGGGAAGGGAGATACGCAGTATTTT; cdr3_aa: CSVYSGKGDTQYF
clone_size: NA; v_call: TRBV28; d_call: TRBD1; j_call: TRBJ1-2; cdr3_nt: TGTGCCAGCAGACGTGACAGGGGGCGAGGCTTTAACTATGGCTACACCTTC; cdr3_aa: CASRRDRGRGFNYGYTF
clone_size: once; v_call: TRBV25-1; d_call: TRBD1; j_call: TRBJ1-1; cdr3_nt: TGTGCCAGCGGGTCGGACAGGGGCCCTGAAGCTTTCTTT; cdr3_aa: CASGSDRGPEAFF
clone_size: NA; v_call: TRBV27; d_call: TRBD1; j_call: TRBJ2-2; cdr3_nt: TGTGCCAGCAGTTTCCACCGGACAGGGACCACCGGGGAGCTGTTTTTT; cdr3_aa: CASSFHRTGTTGELFF
clone_size: NA; v_call: TRBV5-1; d_call: NA; j_call: TRBJ2-3; cdr3_nt: TGCGCCAGCACCCCGGGGGACGGCACAGATACGCAGTATTTT; cdr3_aa: CASTPGDGTDTQYF
clone_size: NA; v_call: TRBV4-1; d_call: NA; j_call: TRBJ2-1; cdr3_nt: TGCGCCAGCAGCCAAGATTCCCCCCAGACTAGTTATGAGCAGTTCTTC; cdr3_aa: CASSQDSPQTSYEQFF
clone_size: NA; v_call: TRBV9; d_call: TRBD2; j_call: TRBJ2-1; cdr3_nt: TGTGCCAGCAGTCAAGCGGGAGGGCGGTCCTACAATGAGCAGTTCTTC; cdr3_aa: CASSQAGGRSYNEQFF
clone_size: NA; v_call: TRBV7-2; d_call: NA; j_call: TRBJ2-5; cdr3_nt: TGTGCCAGCAGCCAACAGGGAATGGAGACCCAGTACTTC; cdr3_aa: CASSQQGMETQYF
clone_size: NA; v_call: TRBV4-1; d_call: TRBD2; j_call: TRBJ2-1; cdr3_nt: TGCGCCAGCAGCCAACGACTAGCGGGTAACAATGAGCAGTTCTTC; cdr3_aa: CASSQRLAGNNEQFF
clone_size: NA; v_call: TRBV5-6; d_call: NA; j_call: TRBJ2-5; cdr3_nt: TGTGCCAGCAGCCTCGGGGGGACAAAAGAGACCCAGTACTTC; cdr3_aa: CASSLGGTKETQYF
clone_size: NA; v_call: TRBV6-1; d_call: NA; j_call: TRBJ2-5; cdr3_nt: TGTGCCAGCAGTCCCCGGGACCCTAACGTCTTGACCCAGTACTTC; cdr3_aa: CASSPRDPNVLTQYF
clone_size: NA; v_call: TRBV7-3; d_call: NA; j_call: TRBJ1-1; cdr3_nt: TGTGCCAGCAGCTTAGAAGTTATAGGTTGGCCGGGTACTGAAGCTTTCTTT; cdr3_aa: CASSLEVIGWPGTEAFF
clone_size: NA; v_call: TRBV28; d_call: NA; j_call: TRBJ1-1; cdr3_nt: TGTGCCAGCAGTTTGAGCCAGCTTCGCGCTGAAGCTTTCTTT; cdr3_aa: CASSLSQLRAEAFF
clone_size: NA; v_call: TRBV5-1; d_call: NA; j_call: TRBJ2-2; cdr3_nt: TGCGCCAGCAGCTCTGGTGAGGACACCGGGGAGCTGTTTTTT; cdr3_aa: CASSSGEDTGELFF
clone_size: once; v_call: TRBV19; d_call: NA; j_call: TRBJ2-3; cdr3_nt: TGTGCCAGTAGTCGGGGGACAGTCTTCACAGATACGCAGTATTTT; cdr3_aa: CASSRGTVFTDTQYF
clone_size: once; v_call: TRBV13; d_call: NA; j_call: TRBJ2-1; cdr3_nt: TGTGCCAGCAGCTTAGTTGCCTCCTACAATGAGCAGTTCTTC; cdr3_aa: CASSLVASYNEQFF
clone_size: few; v_call: TRBV18; d_call: TRBD1; j_call: TRBJ1-5; cdr3_nt: TGTGCCAGCTCGGGACAGGGAATGGATCAGCCCCAGCATTTT; cdr3_aa: CASSGQGMDQPQHF
clone_size: NA; v_call: TRBV7-3; d_call: NA; j_call: TRBJ2-7; cdr3_nt: TGTGCCAGCAGCCGTGGAGGGGAGAGAGGGGAGCAGTACTTC; cdr3_aa: CASSRGGERGEQYF
clone_size: NA; v_call: TRBV28; d_call: TRBD2; j_call: TRBJ2-3; cdr3_nt: TGTGCCAGCAGGCCCTTCCTAGCGGACTACACAGATACGCAGTATTTT; cdr3_aa: CASRPFLADYTDTQYF
clone_size: once; v_call: TRBV6-1; d_call: NA; j_call: TRBJ2-5; cdr3_nt: TGTGCCAGCAGTGAAATGACTATAATCCCAGAGACCCAGTACTTC; cdr3_aa: CASSEMTIIPETQYF
clone_size: NA; v_call: TRBV9; d_call: TRBD2; j_call: TRBJ2-5; cdr3_nt: TGTGCCAGCAGTAGTGCGGGAGAAGAGACCCAGTACTTC; cdr3_aa: CASSSAGEETQYF
clone_size: NA; v_call: TRBV10-2; d_call: NA; j_call: TRBJ2-1; cdr3_nt: TGCGCCAGCAGTGCGCTACTGGGGTACAATGAGCAGTTCTTC; cdr3_aa: CASSALLGYNEQFF
clone_size: NA; v_call: TRBV5-1; d_call: NA; j_call: TRBJ1-1; cdr3_nt: TGCGCCAGCAGCTTGGTAGGTGACACTGAAGCTTTCTTT; cdr3_aa: CASSLVGDTEAFF
clone_size: NA; v_call: TRBV28; d_call: TRBD1; j_call: TRBJ1-6; cdr3_nt: TGTGCCAGCAGTTTATTGGACGGACAGGGTGGCTCACCCCTCCACTTT; cdr3_aa: CASSLLDGQGGSPLHF
clone_size: NA; v_call: TRBV9; d_call: NA; j_call: TRBJ2-3; cdr3_nt: TGTGCCAGCAGCCTAAGGGGGGTCCTGTCAGATACGCAGTATTTT; cdr3_aa: CASSLRGVLSDTQYF
clone_size: NA; v_call: TRBV6-5; d_call: NA; j_call: TRBJ2-3; cdr3_nt: TGTGCCAGCAGTTACTCGAGCGTAAGCACAGATACGCAGTATTTT; cdr3_aa: CASSYSSVSTDTQYF
clone_size: NA; v_call: TRBV6-5; d_call: NA; j_call: TRBJ1-4; cdr3_nt: TGTGCCAGCAGTGGGGTTGGAGCTAATGAAAAACTGTTTTTT; cdr3_aa: CASSGVGANEKLFF
clone_size: once; v_call: TRBV18; d_call: NA; j_call: TRBJ2-7; cdr3_nt: TGTGCCAGCTCACCATCTCTCGAGCAGTACTTC; cdr3_aa: CASSPSLEQYF
clone_size: NA; v_call: TRBV5-1; d_call: TRBD2; j_call: TRBJ2-7; cdr3_nt: TGCGCCAGCAGCCAAATCTCTAGCGGGTTCCCCTACGAGCAGTACTTC; cdr3_aa: CASSQISSGFPYEQYF
clone_size: NA; v_call: TRBV10-3; d_call: TRBD2; j_call: TRBJ2-3; cdr3_nt: TGTGCCATCAGTGAAACGGCTAGCGGGAGGGCCCTCGGAGATACGCAGTATTTT; cdr3_aa: CAISETASGRALGDTQYF
clone_size: NA; v_call: TRBV2; d_call: TRBD1; j_call: TRBJ2-1; cdr3_nt: TGTGCCAGCAGCGACCTCCGGGACAGAGGTATTCCTCAACTGTTCTTC; cdr3_aa: CASSDLRDRGIPQLFF
clone_size: NA; v_call: TRBV28; d_call: TRBD1; j_call: TRBJ2-6; cdr3_nt: TGTGCCAGCAGTTTACTGGGACAGGTCTCCTCTGGGGCCAACGTCCTGACTTTC; cdr3_aa: CASSLLGQVSSGANVLTF
clone_size: once; v_call: TRBV5-1; d_call: NA; j_call: TRBJ1-1; cdr3_nt: TGCGCCAGCAGCTCGACGACGACAGGGAACACTGAAGCTTTCTTT; cdr3_aa: CASSSTTTGNTEAFF
clone_size: NA; v_call: TRBV19; d_call: TRBD1; j_call: TRBJ1-2; cdr3_nt: TGTGCCAGTGGGGACAGGGCAGCTGCTGGCTACACCTTC; cdr3_aa: CASGDRAAAGYTF
clone_size: once; v_call: TRBV18; d_call: TRBD2; j_call: TRBJ2-3; cdr3_nt: TGTGCCAGCTCACCATTAGCGGGAGCGAAAACAGATACGCAGTATTTT; cdr3_aa: CASSPLAGAKTDTQYF
clone_size: NA; v_call: TRBV7-9; d_call: NA; j_call: TRBJ1-2; cdr3_nt: TGTGCCAGCAGCCAAGGGGTTCGAAACTATGGCTACACCTTC; cdr3_aa: CASSQGVRNYGYTF
clone_size: once; v_call: TRBV9; d_call: TRBD2; j_call: TRBJ2-7; cdr3_nt: TGTGCCAGCAGCGTAGGTGTTGGGGGGGTCTCCTACGAGCAGTACTTC; cdr3_aa: CASSVGVGGVSYEQYF
clone_size: NA; v_call: TRBV7-3; d_call: NA; j_call: TRBJ2-3; cdr3_nt: TGTGCCAGCAGCTTATCAGGGGATACGCAGTATTTT; cdr3_aa: CASSLSGDTQYF
clone_size: NA; v_call: TRBV5-1; d_call: NA; j_call: TRBJ2-1; cdr3_nt: TGCGCCAGCAGCTTGGACCGAATCTCCTACAATGAGCAGTTCTTC; cdr3_aa: CASSLDRISYNEQFF
clone_size: NA; v_call: TRBV4-1; d_call: NA; j_call: TRBJ1-4; cdr3_nt: TGCGCCAGCAGCCTGGGTCGCGGGGAAAAACTGTTTTTT; cdr3_aa: CASSLGRGEKLFF
clone_size: NA; v_call: TRBV7-8; d_call: TRBD1; j_call: TRBJ1-1; cdr3_nt: TGTGCCAGCAGCCTGGACAGGACTGAAGCTTTCTTT; cdr3_aa: CASSLDRTEAFF
clone_size: NA; v_call: TRBV7-3; d_call: NA; j_call: TRBJ2-1; cdr3_nt: TGTGCCAGCAGCTTAATCCCTAGCGTAGACGAGCAGTTCTTC; cdr3_aa: CASSLIPSVDEQFF
clone_size: NA; v_call: TRBV28; d_call: NA; j_call: TRBJ2-1; cdr3_nt: TGTGCCAGCAGCAAGACTAGGTCCTACAATGAGCAGTTCTTC; cdr3_aa: CASSKTRSYNEQFF
clone_size: NA; v_call: TRBV5-1; d_call: NA; j_call: TRBJ1-1; cdr3_nt: TGCGCCAGCAGCTTGTTTACGGGGCCGAACACTGAAGCTTTCTTT; cdr3_aa: CASSLFTGPNTEAFF
clone_size: NA; v_call: TRBV27; d_call: NA; j_call: TRBJ2-3; cdr3_nt: TGTGCCAGCAGTTTACGTCAGGGGTCAGATACGCAGTATTTT; cdr3_aa: CASSLRQGSDTQYF
clone_size: NA; v_call: TRBV7-6; d_call: NA; j_call: TRBJ2-7; cdr3_nt: TGTGCCAGCAGCTTAGTAGGTGCGCAGGCCAGCTCCTACGAGCAGTACTTC; cdr3_aa: CASSLVGAQASSYEQYF